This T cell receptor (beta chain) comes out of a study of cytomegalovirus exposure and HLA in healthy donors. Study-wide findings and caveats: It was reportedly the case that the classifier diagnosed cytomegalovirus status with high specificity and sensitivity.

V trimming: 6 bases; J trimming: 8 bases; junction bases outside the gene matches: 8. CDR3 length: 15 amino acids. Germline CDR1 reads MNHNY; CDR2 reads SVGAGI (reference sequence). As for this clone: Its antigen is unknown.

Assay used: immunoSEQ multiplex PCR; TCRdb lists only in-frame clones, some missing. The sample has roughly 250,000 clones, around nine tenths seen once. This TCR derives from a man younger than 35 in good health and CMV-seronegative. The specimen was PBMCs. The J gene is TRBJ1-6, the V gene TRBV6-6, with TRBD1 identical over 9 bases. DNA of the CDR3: TGTGCCAGCAGCCGACAGGGGGTGAAGGATTCACCCCTCCACTTT. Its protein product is CASSRQGVKDSPLHF.